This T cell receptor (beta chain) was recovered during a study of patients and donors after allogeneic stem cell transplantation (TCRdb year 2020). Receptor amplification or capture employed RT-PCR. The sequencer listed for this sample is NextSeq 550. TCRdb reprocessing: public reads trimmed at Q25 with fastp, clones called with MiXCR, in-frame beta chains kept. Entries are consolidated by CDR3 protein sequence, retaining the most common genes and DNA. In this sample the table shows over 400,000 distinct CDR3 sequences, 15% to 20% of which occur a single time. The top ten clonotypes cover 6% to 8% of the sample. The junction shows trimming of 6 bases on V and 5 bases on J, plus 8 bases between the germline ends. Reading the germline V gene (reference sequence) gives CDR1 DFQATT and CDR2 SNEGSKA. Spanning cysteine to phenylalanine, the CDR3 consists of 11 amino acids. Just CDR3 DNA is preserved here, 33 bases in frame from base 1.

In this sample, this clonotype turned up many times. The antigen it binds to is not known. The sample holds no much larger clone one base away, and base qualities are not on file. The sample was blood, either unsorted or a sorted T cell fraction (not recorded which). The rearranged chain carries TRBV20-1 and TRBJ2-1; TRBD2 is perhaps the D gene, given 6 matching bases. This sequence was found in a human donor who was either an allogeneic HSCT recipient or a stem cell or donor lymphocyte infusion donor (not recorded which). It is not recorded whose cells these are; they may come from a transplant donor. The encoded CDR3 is CSARENNEQFF. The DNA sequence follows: TGCAGTGCCCGGGAGAACAATGAGCAGTTCTTC.